The 24 T cell receptor beta chains reported below all come from one sample, sequenced in a study of cytomegalovirus exposure and HLA in healthy donors. The PCR ran on 60 Vbeta and 13 Jbeta primers. Profiled with immunoSEQ multiplex PCR; TCRdb holds only in-frame clones, not every one. Of about 110,000 clones listed, less than 80% are singletons. Sequenced input: PBMCs. The origin of the receptors is a woman younger than 45 in good health and CMV-seronegative.

This clone was counted only a few times. The chain has TRBV5-1 and TRBJ2-3; D possibly corresponds to TRBD2 (5 bases). The CDR3 covers 16 residues. The V gene's germline CDR1 is SGHRS and CDR2 YFSETQ. V was clipped by 0 bases and J by 3 bases, with 14 bases between them. CDR3 residues: CASSLAIGEWTDTQYF. The CDR3 region has the DNA TGCGCCAGCAGCTTGGCAATTGGGGAGTGGACAGATACGCAGTATTTT.

The CDR3 sequence is CASSPGVRNIQYF. In nucleotides, the CDR3 is TGCGCCAGCAGCCCAGGGGTTCGTAACATTCAGTACTTC. The V call is TRBV4-3, the J call TRBJ2-4, with D tentatively TRBD1 (6 bases). Trimming removed 4 bases at V and 7 bases at J, with 11 bases between. This CDR3 is built from 13 residues. The germline gives CDR1 LGHNA, CDR2 YSLEER.

This clone appeared a few times. The rearrangement uses TRBV2 and TRBJ2-7; 9 positions match TRBD2. J gave up 6 bases and V 2 bases, and 11 bases lay outside the gene matches. CDR3 size: 16 residues. Germline lookup yields CDR1 SNHLY and CDR2 FYNNEI. The CDR3 DNA reads as TGTGCCAGCAGTGAATTAGGTAGCGGGAGTTTCTCCGAGCAGTACTTC. Residues: CASSELGSGSFSEQYF.

J is TRBJ2-3 and V is TRBV15; D is unclear. Germline V gene sequence: CDR1 LNHNV, CDR2 YYDKDF (reference sequence). Trimming pared 1 base from V and 7 bases from J, leaving 6 bases between. This CDR3 contains 12 residues. The CDR3 is CATSRARNTQYF. DNA for the CDR3: TGTGCCACCAGCAGAGCGAGGAATACGCAGTATTTT.

In DNA, the CDR3 is TGTGCCAGCACCGGGAGACTAAGCTACGAGCAGTACTTC. This sequence encodes CASTGRLSYEQYF. V and J are TRBV2 and TRBJ2-7; a possible D gene is TRBD2 (6 bases). The V and J ends lost 7 bases and 3 bases respectively, with 13 bases between them. In germline, CDR1 is SNHLY, CDR2 FYNNEI. The CDR3 is 13 amino acids.

V is TRBV30 and J is TRBJ2-3, with TRBD2 matching 8 bases. CDR1 is GTSNPN, CDR2 SVGIG, per germline (reference sequence). The CDR3 has 15 amino acids. The V gene end was trimmed by 3 bases and the J gene end by 0 bases; junction bases not matched to a gene: 5. The CDR3 sequence is CAWSFAGGSTDTQYF. The CDR3 nucleotides are TGTGCCTGGAGCTTCGCGGGAGGTAGCACAGATACGCAGTATTTT.

The CDR3 DNA sequence: TGTGCCACCAGCAGAGTTAGTTACAATGAGCAGTTCTTC. This encodes CATSRVSYNEQFF. V usage is TRBV15 and J usage is TRBJ2-1; D gene uncertain. The CDR3 sequence is 13 residues long. CDR1 LNHNV and CDR2 YYDKDF come from the germline V gene (reference sequence). V lost 1 base to trimming and J lost 4 bases, with 5 bases between them.

The V and J genes are TRBV7-2 and TRBJ1-5; no definite D call. The ends were cut back, 6 bases at V and 0 bases at J, with 6 bases in the middle. This CDR3 is built from 13 residues. The germline CDR1 and CDR2 sequences are SGHTA and FQGNSA. The CDR3 sequence: CASSTNSNQPQHF. The CDR3 region has the DNA TGTGCCAGCAGTACAAATAGCAATCAGCCCCAGCATTTT.

This clone has only one observation. The V and J genes are TRBV6-1 and TRBJ1-4; tentatively, D is TRBD1 (5 bases). Germline assignment: CDR1 MNHNS and CDR2 SASEGT. This CDR3 has 15 amino acids. The V end lost 4 bases, the J end lost 3 bases, and 12 bases lay between the germline ends. In nucleotides, the CDR3 is TGTGCCAGCAGTGGATTACAGGACCCTAATGAAAAACTGTTTTTT. Amino acids: CASSGLQDPNEKLFF.

V usage is TRBV5-1 and J usage is TRBJ2-1; a weak D match, TRBD2 (5 bases). This CDR3 is 16 amino acids long. Trimming left V 3 bases short and J 2 bases short, with 15 bases between. Germline assignment: CDR1 SGHRS and CDR2 YFSETQ. CDR3 coding DNA: TGCGCCAGCAGCTCCGGACTCGACATCACCTACAATGAGCAGTTCTTC. Its translation: CASSSGLDITYNEQFF.

The chain recombines TRBV7-9 with TRBJ2-1, with D perhaps matching TRBD2 (5 bases). CDR3 size: 16 residues. Germline assignment: CDR1 SEHNR and CDR2 FQNEAQ (reference sequence). V was clipped by 5 bases and J by 5 bases, with 19 bases between them. The CDR3 protein is CASSRERWGLHNEQFF. DNA for the CDR3: TGTGCCAGCAGCCGGGAACGATGGGGTCTCCACAATGAGCAGTTCTTC.

This chain joins TRBV30 and TRBJ2-5, with 8 bases aligning to TRBD1. The DNA end is a closer match to TRBJ2-7, so the J assignment may be wrong. The germline V gene encodes CDR1 GTSNPN and CDR2 SVGIG (reference sequence). The CDR3 totals 14 residues. As DNA, the CDR3 is TGTGCCTTAGACCAGGGGGCCGACCCCTACGAGCAGTACTTC. It specifies CALDQGADPYEQYF.

This clone has a handful of counts. The chain recombines TRBV13 with TRBJ2-1; possible D gene TRBD1, 5 bases. In germline, CDR1 is PRHDT, CDR2 FYEKMQ (reference sequence). CDR3 length: 14 amino acids. The germline V and J ends were trimmed by 2 bases and 8 bases, with 13 bases remaining between them. The CDR3 coding sequence is TGTGCCAGCAGCTTATCCACCAGGGAATATGAGCAGTTCTTC. This translates into CASSLSTREYEQFF.

This clone has just a few counts. The V gene is TRBV5-4, the J gene TRBJ2-1; 7 bases fit TRBD1. Germline V gene sequence: CDR1 SGHNT, CDR2 YYREEE (reference sequence). The V and J ends lost 5 bases and 5 bases, in that order; junction bases with no gene match: 4. The length of the CDR3 is 13 residues. The CDR3 loop is CASRGQQHNEQFF. The CDR3 nucleotides are TGTGCCAGCAGGGGACAGCAGCACAATGAGCAGTTCTTC.

The V gene is TRBV19, the J gene TRBJ2-7, with TRBD2 identical over 9 bases. The CDR3 totals 14 residues. Germline CDR1 and CDR2: LNHDA and SQIVND (reference sequence). V shed 5 bases, J shed 0 bases, and the junction held 2 bases outside the gene matches. The CDR3 coding sequence is TGTGCCAGTAGTCTAGCGGGGTTCTCCTACGAGCAGTACTTC. This encodes CASSLAGFSYEQYF.

In this sample, this clone turned up a few times. The rearrangement joins TRBV27 to TRBJ2-1; the match to TRBD2 covers 10 bases. Germline V CDR1 and CDR2: MNHEY, SMNVEV (reference sequence). This CDR3 has 14 residues. The trim removed 6 bases at V and 9 bases at J, leaving 8 bases unmatched. The CDR3 sequence: CASRSGTSATEQFF. DNA for the CDR3: TGTGCCAGCAGATCCGGGACTAGCGCGACTGAGCAGTTCTTC.

J is TRBJ1-1 and V is TRBV28, with D maybe TRBD1 (6 bases). Looked up from germline, CDR1 is MDHEN and CDR2 is SYDVKM. This CDR3 contains 13 residues. V was shortened by 7 bases and J by 2 bases, with 11 bases between the two germline ends. The CDR3 protein is CASTRGANTEAFF. Here the CDR3 DNA reads TGTGCCAGCACCCGGGGGGCAAACACTGAAGCTTTCTTT.

There are a few counts of this clone. The genes are TRBV27 and TRBJ2-6, with TRBD1 identical over 10 bases. The CDR3 sequence is 18 residues long. J lost 1 base, V lost 5 bases, and 8 bases had no gene match. CDR1 and CDR2 from the germline V gene are MNHEY and SMNVEV (reference sequence). The CDR3 DNA reads as TGTGCCAGCAGTGGCCGGGACAGGGGACTGTCTGGGGCCAACGTCCTGACTTTC. Its protein product is CASSGRDRGLSGANVLTF.

The V and J genes are TRBV28 and TRBJ1-1, with D perhaps TRBD1 (5 bases). The length of the CDR3 is 13 residues. The V gene lost 6 bases and the J gene lost 4 bases, with 12 bases spanning the gap. CDR1 and CDR2 from the germline V gene are MDHEN and SYDVKM. The CDR3 loop is CASRTGGTTEAFF. The CDR3 region has the DNA TGTGCCAGCAGGACGGGGGGAACCACTGAAGCTTTCTTT.

The rearrangement links TRBV6-1 to TRBJ1-2, with 7 bases lining up with TRBD1. Germline V lookup: CDR1 MNHNS, CDR2 SASEGT. The ends lost 7 bases at V and 2 bases at J; junction bases unmatched: 4. The CDR3 is made up of 13 amino acids. The CDR3 bases are TGTGCCAGCAACCTGGGACAGAACTATGGCTACACCTTC. Translated: CASNLGQNYGYTF.

This clone is a singleton in its sample. J is TRBJ2-5 and V is TRBV28, with 10 bases matching TRBD2. The CDR3 sequence is 15 residues long. Germline trimming cut 6 bases from V and 5 bases from J; bases unmatched to any gene: 9. The germline CDR1 and CDR2 sequences are MDHEN and SYDVKM. The CDR3 is CASRDASGSRETQYF. DNA for the CDR3: TGTGCCAGCAGGGATGCTAGCGGGAGTCGGGAGACCCAGTACTTC.

The chain links TRBV11-3 to TRBJ2-2, with D perhaps matching TRBD1 (6 bases). The germline CDR1 and CDR2 sequences are SGHNT and YENEEA. Between the trimmed V and J ends, which lost 5 bases and 6 bases, there was a span of 19 bases. The CDR3 has 16 amino acids. The CDR3 nucleotides are TGTGCCAGCAGCACGGAACAGGGCACGGTATCCGGGGAGCTGTTTTTT. It yields the protein CASSTEQGTVSGELFF.

The chain recombines TRBV11-3 with TRBJ2-4, with D possibly being TRBD1 (5 bases). V was pared by 5 bases and J by 7 bases, with 12 bases between. CDR3 length equals 13 residues. Germline lookup yields CDR1 SGHNT and CDR2 YENEEA. The CDR3 protein is CASSPDSSNIQYF. The CDR3 DNA reads as TGTGCCAGCAGCCCCGACAGTTCCAACATTCAGTACTTC.

This clone was counted only a few times. The V gene is TRBV15, the J gene TRBJ2-7, with a possible D match to TRBD1 (6 bases). CDR1 and CDR2 (germline): LNHNV, YYDKDF (reference sequence). The CDR3 spans 15 residues. Trimming removed 3 bases from V and 0 bases from J, with 12 bases in between. This chain's CDR3 is CATSSARDNSYEQYF. Written as DNA, the CDR3 is TGTGCCACCAGCAGTGCTAGGGACAACTCCTACGAGCAGTACTTC.